Below, 15 T cell receptor beta chains from the same sample are listed, as sequenced in a study of neurological immune-mediated disorders. TCRdb used MiXCR to reprocess the 5' RACE reads, holding one entry per CDR3 protein. The table lists approximately 100,000 distinct CDR3 sequences, 3% to 4.5% of them singletons. Source material: PBMCs. The origin of the receptors is a woman in her late teens or twenties with multiple sclerosis.

This clonotype was detected many times. The V gene is TRBV5-1, the J gene TRBJ2-3; TRBD1 agrees at 7 bases. J lost 4 bases, V lost 0 bases, and 5 bases had no gene match. This CDR3 has 15 amino acids. Germline V gene sequence: CDR1 SGHRS, CDR2 YFSETQ. In DNA form, the CDR3 reads TGCGCCAGCAGCTTGGCAGGGGGTAGGTCAGATACGCAGTATTTT. As protein: CASSLAGGRSDTQYF.

This clonotype was observed many times. J is TRBJ1-1 and V is TRBV5-1, with D uncertain. Germline V CDR1 and CDR2: SGHRS, YFSETQ. Trimming removed 7 bases at V and 2 bases at J, with 9 bases between. The CDR3 has 12 amino acids. CDR3: CASRLENTEAFF. In DNA, the CDR3 is TGCGCCAGCCGGCTTGAAAACACTGAAGCTTTCTTT.

Ten or more counts support this clonotype. This chain uses TRBV5-1 with TRBJ2-7; perhaps TRBD2 as D (6 bases). The V gene lost 3 bases and the J gene lost 4 bases, with 20 bases spanning the gap. The V gene's germline CDR1 is SGHRS and CDR2 YFSETQ. This CDR3 has 16 residues. The CDR3 sequence: CASSSGLGGYGYEQYF. CDR3 sequence (DNA): TGCGCCAGCAGCTCCGGTCTTGGGGGGTACGGGTACGAGCAGTACTTC.

The table lists this clonotype with many counts. V gene TRBV5-1 combines with J gene TRBJ1-1; perhaps TRBD1 as D (5 bases). CDR1 SGHRS and CDR2 YFSETQ come from the germline V gene. The CDR3 is made up of 14 amino acids. V lost 5 bases and J 0 bases, leaving 11 bases between the germline ends. The CDR3 protein is CASSYGGVNTEAFF. The CDR3 DNA reads as TGCGCCAGCAGTTATGGGGGGGTGAACACTGAAGCTTTCTTT.

This clonotype was seen many times. The chain combines TRBV7-9 with TRBJ1-2, with D perhaps TRBD1 (5 bases). Germline V CDR1 and CDR2: SEHNR, FQNEAQ (reference sequence). The CDR3 spans 15 residues. V was shortened by 1 base and J by 0 bases, with 9 bases between the two germline ends. The CDR3, as DNA: TGTGCCAGCAGCTTAGGTGTGGGGGCTAACTATGGCTACACCTTC. Translating it yields CASSLGVGANYGYTF.

This clonotype was observed many times. The CDR3 here is CASSLRGGNYGYTF. The DNA of the CDR3 is TGCGCCAGCAGCTTACGTGGGGGCAACTATGGCTACACCTTC. The J gene is TRBJ1-2, the V gene TRBV5-1, with D possibly matching TRBD1 (6 bases). V gave up 2 bases and J gave up 2 bases, with 10 bases separating them. Germline V gives CDR1 SGHRS, CDR2 YFSETQ. CDR3 length: 14 amino acids.

This clonotype occurred many times. The chain couples TRBV10-1 to TRBJ2-2; possible D gene TRBD1, 5 bases. CDR3 length: 15 residues. The germline V gene has CDR1 WNHNN and CDR2 SYGVQD (reference sequence). Trimming removed 2 bases from V and 5 bases from J, with 12 bases in between. The CDR3 loop is CASSEQGVGTGELFF. In nucleotides, the CDR3 is TGCGCCAGCAGTGAGCAGGGCGTAGGAACCGGGGAGCTGTTTTTT.

This clonotype was recorded many times. This sequence joins TRBV5-1 and TRBJ1-4; D remains ambiguous. Germline V gives CDR1 SGHRS, CDR2 YFSETQ. V lost 3 bases, J lost 8 bases, and 17 bases lay in between. This CDR3 spans 15 amino acids. The CDR3 DNA is TGCGCCAGCAGCTCGGCGTCTCCTCGCTCGGAAAAACTGTTTTTT. Encoded protein: CASSSASPRSEKLFF.

This clonotype was counted many times. The CDR3 sequence: CASSKTDNTEAFF. The DNA of the CDR3 is TGTGCCAGCTCTAAAACTGATAACACTGAAGCTTTCTTT. The chain recombines TRBV2 with TRBJ1-1, with D unresolved. With 8 bases removed from V and 2 bases from J, the gap between germline ends came to 12 bases. CDR1 and CDR2 from the germline V gene are SNHLY and FYNNEI. CDR3 length: 13 amino acids. Filled out from reference TRBV2 and TRBJ1-1, the complete variable domain reads EPEVTQTPSHQVTQMGQEVILRCVPISNHLYFYWYRQILGQKVEFLVSFYNNEISEKSEIFDDQFSVERPDGSNFTLKIRSTKLEDSAMYFCASSKTDNTEAFFGQGTRLTVV.

This clonotype was seen at least ten times. The chain combines TRBV19 with TRBJ2-2; D perhaps matches TRBD1 (6 bases). Germline CDR1 is LNHDA and CDR2 is SQIVND (reference sequence). The CDR3 spans 15 residues. The germline V and J ends were trimmed by 5 bases and 3 bases, with 13 bases remaining between them. The CDR3 coding sequence is TGTGCCAGTAGTGGTTCGACAGGTTACACCGGGGAGCTGTTTTTT. Translation gives CASSGSTGYTGELFF.

This clonotype was seen at least ten times. V is TRBV27 and J is TRBJ1-4, with 8 bases fitting TRBD1. The CDR3 spans 13 residues. J was trimmed by 8 bases and V by 6 bases; bases with no gene match: 5. Germline CDR1 MNHEY, CDR2 SMNVEV (reference sequence). The CDR3 coding sequence is TGTGCCAGCAGACAGGGGGGAGGGGAAAAACTGTTTTTT. Protein product: CASRQGGGEKLFF.

This clonotype has a count of ten or more. The J gene is TRBJ2-3, the V gene TRBV12-3 or TRBV12-4; D is uncertain. Deletions cut 1 base from V and 5 bases from J, with 7 bases between. This CDR3 is 13 amino acids long. This chain's CDR3 is CASSLVQKDTQYF. CDR3 DNA: TGTGCCAGCAGTTTAGTGCAGAAAGATACGCAGTATTTT.

This clonotype was detected ten times or more. J is TRBJ1-1 and V is TRBV12-3 or TRBV12-4, with a tentative D call TRBD1 (5 bases). V was trimmed by 5 bases and J by 5 bases, leaving 12 bases between them. CDR3 size: 13 residues. The DNA of the CDR3 is TGTGCCAGCAGTCCCAGGGTGAGTACTGAAGCTTTCTTT. Translating it yields CASSPRVSTEAFF.

The table lists this clonotype with a few counts. The chain recombines TRBV27 with TRBJ2-4; possible D gene TRBD1, 6 bases. V lost 4 bases and J lost 8, with 15 bases in between. This CDR3 is built from 14 residues. The V gene's germline CDR1 is MNHEY and CDR2 SMNVEV (reference sequence). CDR3 DNA sequence: TGTGCCAGCAGTTCCGAACAGGGAACGGACATTCAGTACTTC. It specifies CASSSEQGTDIQYF.

This clonotype was detected ten times or more. The V gene is TRBV20-1, the J gene TRBJ2-5; D unresolved. Per the germline V gene, CDR1 is DFQATT and CDR2 is SNEGSKA (reference sequence). Trimming removed 5 bases at V and 2 bases at J, with 15 bases between. This CDR3 region has 14 residues. CDR3 coding DNA: TGCAGTGCTCGCGTCAGGACGGTACAAGAGACCCAGTACTTC. Protein: CSARVRTVQETQYF.